The 7 T cell receptor beta chains in this list originate from one sample, sequenced in a study of post-analysis software for immune sequencing data. Study results and caveats: About 5 TRBV segments occurring more often in patients than controls included TRBV5-6, TRBV5-1 and TRBV20-1.

Unique molecular identifiers had been added to the TCR beta cDNA libraries. MiXCR, run by TCRdb on the PCR reads, gives a single entry per CDR3 protein. There are 430,000 or so distinct CDR3 sequences in the sample; more than 30% occur only once, and approximately 7.6% lies in the top ten. Their cognate antigens are unknown. Material: blood. All receptors come from a girl aged 2 to 10 with multiple sclerosis.

This clonotype was seen a handful of times. The V and J genes are TRBV6-5 and TRBJ2-2; 11 nucleotides agree with TRBD1. V lost 2 bases, J lost 6 bases, and 8 bases stayed unmatched. The V gene's germline CDR1 is MNHEY and CDR2 SVGAGI. The CDR3 sequence is 17 residues long. The CDR3 protein is CASSYTDRGLVPGELFF. The DNA of the CDR3 is TGTGCCAGCAGTTACACGGACAGGGGGCTAGTCCCCGGGGAGCTGTTTTTT.

This chain's CDR3 is CAISERLVGGAGNQPQHF. The CDR3, as DNA: TGTGCCATCAGTGAACGGCTGGTTGGGGGCGCAGGCAATCAGCCCCAGCATTTT. This chain connects TRBV10-3 to TRBJ1-5, with D possibly TRBD1 on 6 matching bases. CDR3 length: 18 amino acids. V lost 3 bases and J lost 2, with 20 bases in between. Germline CDR1 and CDR2: ENHRY and SYGVKD.

This clonotype came up a few times. The V call is TRBV5-1, the J call TRBJ2-5; possibly TRBD2 for D (6 bases). The CDR3 totals 16 residues. Trimming took off 1 base at V and 0 bases at J, with 13 bases between the two ends. Germline-derived CDR1 and CDR2 are SGHRS and YFSETQ. The CDR3 nucleotides read TGCGCCAGCAGCTTGTATGGGGGGAACAACCAAGAGACCCAGTACTTC. Its protein product is CASSLYGGNNQETQYF.

This clonotype has just a few counts. This chain connects TRBV7-9 to TRBJ1-1; TRBD1 might be the D (6 bases). The V and J ends lost 1 base and 1 base respectively, with 19 bases between them. The CDR3 has 18 residues. Germline CDR1 is SEHNR and CDR2 is FQNEAQ (reference sequence). CDR3 loop: CASSLDLGADWPNTEAFF. CDR3 sequence (DNA): TGTGCCAGCAGCTTAGATTTGGGGGCGGATTGGCCGAACACTGAAGCTTTCTTT. Complete variable domain (other parts from reference TRBV7-9 and TRBJ1-1): DTGVSQNPRHKITKRGQNVTFRCDPISEHNRLYWYRQTLGQGPEFLTYFQNEAQLEKSRLLSDRFSAERPKGSFSTLEIQRTEQGDSAMYLCASSLDLGADWPNTEAFFGQGTRLTVV.

V is TRBV28 and J is TRBJ1-2; 7 bases map to TRBD1. The V gene's germline CDR1 is MDHEN and CDR2 SYDVKM. The CDR3 loop spans 14 amino acids. Unmatched junction bases numbered 4, after V lost 3 bases and J lost 3 bases. The CDR3 loop is CASSFQGGDYGYTF. CDR3 in DNA: TGTGCCAGCAGTTTCCAGGGGGGGGACTATGGCTACACCTTC.

On this clonotype itself: Sequence at one end of the junction differs from germline and may be a read error. The rearrangement joins TRBV4-2 to TRBJ2-2, with D possibly being TRBD2 (5 bases). The CDR3 totals 16 residues. Germline V gene lookup returns CDR1 LGHNA and CDR2 YNFKEQ. The CDR3 loop is CASSQELASNTGERFF. The CDR3 region has the DNA TGTGCCAGCAGCCAAGAGCTGGCATCCAACACCGGGGAGCGGTTTTTT.

There are many counts of this clonotype. V is TRBV6-5 and J is TRBJ2-5; D gene unclear. Germline values: CDR1 MNHEY, CDR2 SVGAGI. The CDR3 sequence is 11 residues long. Trimming took off 2 bases at V and 5 bases at J, with 3 bases between the two ends. This CDR3 is CASSYGETQYF. CDR3 nucleotide sequence: TGTGCCAGCAGTTACGGGGAGACCCAGTACTTC.